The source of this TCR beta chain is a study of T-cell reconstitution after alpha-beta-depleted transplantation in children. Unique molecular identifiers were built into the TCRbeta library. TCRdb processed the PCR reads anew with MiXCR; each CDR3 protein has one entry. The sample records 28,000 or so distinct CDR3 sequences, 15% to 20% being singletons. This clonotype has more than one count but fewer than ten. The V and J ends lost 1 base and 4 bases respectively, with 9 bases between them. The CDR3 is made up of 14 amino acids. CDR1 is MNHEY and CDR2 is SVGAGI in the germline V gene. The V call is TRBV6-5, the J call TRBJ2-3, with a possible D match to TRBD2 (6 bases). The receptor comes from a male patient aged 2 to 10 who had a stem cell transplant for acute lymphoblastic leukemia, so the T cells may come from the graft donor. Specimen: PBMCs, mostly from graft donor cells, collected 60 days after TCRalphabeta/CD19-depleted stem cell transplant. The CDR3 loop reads CASSYWSGADTQYF. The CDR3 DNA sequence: TGTGCCAGCAGTTACTGGTCGGGGGCAGATACGCAGTATTTT.